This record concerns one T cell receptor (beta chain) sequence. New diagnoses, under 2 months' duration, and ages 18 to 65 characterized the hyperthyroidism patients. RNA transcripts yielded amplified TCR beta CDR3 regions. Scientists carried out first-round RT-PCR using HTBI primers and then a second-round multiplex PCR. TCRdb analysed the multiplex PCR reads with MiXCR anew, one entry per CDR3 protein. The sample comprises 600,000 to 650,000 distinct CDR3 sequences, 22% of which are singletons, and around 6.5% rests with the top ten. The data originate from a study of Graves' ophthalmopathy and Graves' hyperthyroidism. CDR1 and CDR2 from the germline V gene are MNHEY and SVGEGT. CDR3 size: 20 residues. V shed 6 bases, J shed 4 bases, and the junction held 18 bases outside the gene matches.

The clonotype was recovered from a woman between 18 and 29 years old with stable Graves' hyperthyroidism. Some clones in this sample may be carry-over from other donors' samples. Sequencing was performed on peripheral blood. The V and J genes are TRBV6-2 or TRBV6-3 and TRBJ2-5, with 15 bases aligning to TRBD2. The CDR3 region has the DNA TGTGCCAGCAGCCGGGGCCTCCCGACAGGACTAGCGGGAGGGACAGAGACCCAGTACTTC. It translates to CASSRGLPTGLAGGTETQYF.